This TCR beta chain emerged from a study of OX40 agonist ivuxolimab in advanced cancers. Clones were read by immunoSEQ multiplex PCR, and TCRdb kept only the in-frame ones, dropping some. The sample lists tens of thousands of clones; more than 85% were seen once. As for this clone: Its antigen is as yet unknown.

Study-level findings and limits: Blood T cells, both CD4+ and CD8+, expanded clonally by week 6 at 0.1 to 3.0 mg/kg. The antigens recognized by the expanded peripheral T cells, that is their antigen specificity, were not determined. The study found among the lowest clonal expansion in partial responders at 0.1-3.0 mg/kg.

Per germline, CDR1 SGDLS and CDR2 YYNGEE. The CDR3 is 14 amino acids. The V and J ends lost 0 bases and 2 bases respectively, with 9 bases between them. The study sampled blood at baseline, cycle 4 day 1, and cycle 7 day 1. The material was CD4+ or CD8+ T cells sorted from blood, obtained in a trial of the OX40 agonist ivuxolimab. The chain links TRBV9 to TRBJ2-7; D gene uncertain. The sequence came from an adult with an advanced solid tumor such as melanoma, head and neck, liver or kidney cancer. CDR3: CASSVGSSAYEQYF. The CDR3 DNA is TGTGCCAGCAGCGTAGGTTCCTCCGCCTACGAGCAGTACTTC.